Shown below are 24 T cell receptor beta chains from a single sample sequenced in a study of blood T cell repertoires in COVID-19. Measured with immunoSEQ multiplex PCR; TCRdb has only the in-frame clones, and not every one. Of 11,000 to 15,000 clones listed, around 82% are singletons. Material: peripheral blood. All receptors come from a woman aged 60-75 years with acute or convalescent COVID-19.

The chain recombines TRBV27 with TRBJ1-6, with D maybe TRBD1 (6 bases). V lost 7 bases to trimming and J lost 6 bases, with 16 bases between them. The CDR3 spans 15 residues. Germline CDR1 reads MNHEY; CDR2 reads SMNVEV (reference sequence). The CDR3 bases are TGTGCCAGCAAGAGGGGGAGCGCAGGTAATTCACCCCTCCACTTT. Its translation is CASKRGSAGNSPLHF.

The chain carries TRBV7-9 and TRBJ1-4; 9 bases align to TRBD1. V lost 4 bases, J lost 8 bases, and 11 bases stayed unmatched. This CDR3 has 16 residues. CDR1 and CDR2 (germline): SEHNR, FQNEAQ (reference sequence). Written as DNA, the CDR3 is TGTGCCAGCAGCTGGGGACAGGGTGCAGGCGAAGAAAAACTGTTTTTT. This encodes CASSWGQGAGEEKLFF.

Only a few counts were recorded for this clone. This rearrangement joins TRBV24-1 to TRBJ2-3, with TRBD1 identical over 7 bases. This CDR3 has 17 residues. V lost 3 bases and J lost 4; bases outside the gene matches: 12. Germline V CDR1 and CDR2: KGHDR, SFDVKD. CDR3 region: CATSDPTGLKSSDTQYF. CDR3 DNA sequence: TGTGCCACCAGTGATCCGACAGGGTTGAAATCTTCAGATACGCAGTATTTT.

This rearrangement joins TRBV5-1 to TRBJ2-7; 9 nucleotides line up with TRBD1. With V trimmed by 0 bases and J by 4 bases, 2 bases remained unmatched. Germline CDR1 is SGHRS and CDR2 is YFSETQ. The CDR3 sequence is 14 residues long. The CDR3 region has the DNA TGCGCCAGCAGCTTGGGACAGGGGGAGTACGAGCAGTACTTC. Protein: CASSLGQGEYEQYF.

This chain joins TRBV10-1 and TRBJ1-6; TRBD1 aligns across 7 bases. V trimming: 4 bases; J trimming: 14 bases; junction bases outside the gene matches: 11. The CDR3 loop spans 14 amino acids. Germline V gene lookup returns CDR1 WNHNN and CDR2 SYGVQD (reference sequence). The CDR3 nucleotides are TGCGCCAGCAGTGGGACAGGTAGCCCCAGGTCCCTCCACTTT. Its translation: CASSGTGSPRSLHF.

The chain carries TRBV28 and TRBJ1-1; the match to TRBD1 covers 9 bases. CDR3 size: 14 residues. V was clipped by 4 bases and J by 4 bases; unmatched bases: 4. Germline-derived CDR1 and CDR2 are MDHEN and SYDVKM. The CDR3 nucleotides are TGTGCCAGCAGTTCGGGGGGACAGGGCACTGAAGCTTTCTTT. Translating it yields CASSSGGQGTEAFF.

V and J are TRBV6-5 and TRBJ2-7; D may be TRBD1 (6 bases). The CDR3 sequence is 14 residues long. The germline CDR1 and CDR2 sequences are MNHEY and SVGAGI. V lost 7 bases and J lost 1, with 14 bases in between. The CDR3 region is CASTNRAQSYEQYF. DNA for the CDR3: TGTGCCAGCACCAACAGGGCCCAATCCTACGAGCAGTACTTC.

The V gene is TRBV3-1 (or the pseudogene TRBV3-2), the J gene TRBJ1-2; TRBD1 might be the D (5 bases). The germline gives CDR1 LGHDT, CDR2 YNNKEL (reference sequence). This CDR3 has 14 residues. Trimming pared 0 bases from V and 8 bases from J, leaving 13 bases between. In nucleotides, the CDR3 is TGTGCCAGCAGCCAAGAGTCAGGGATCTTGGGCTACACCTTC. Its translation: CASSQESGILGYTF.

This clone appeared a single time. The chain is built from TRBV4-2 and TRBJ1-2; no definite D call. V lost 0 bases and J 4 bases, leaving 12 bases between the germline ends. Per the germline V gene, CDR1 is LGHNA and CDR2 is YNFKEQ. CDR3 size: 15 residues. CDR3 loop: CASSQDPAQPYGYTF. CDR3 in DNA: TGTGCCAGCAGCCAAGACCCGGCACAGCCCTATGGCTACACCTTC.

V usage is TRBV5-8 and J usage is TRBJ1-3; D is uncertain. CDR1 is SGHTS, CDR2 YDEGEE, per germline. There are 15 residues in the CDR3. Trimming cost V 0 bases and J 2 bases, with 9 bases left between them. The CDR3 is CASSLGSFPGNTIYF. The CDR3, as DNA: TGTGCCAGCAGCTTGGGCAGTTTCCCTGGAAACACCATATATTTT.

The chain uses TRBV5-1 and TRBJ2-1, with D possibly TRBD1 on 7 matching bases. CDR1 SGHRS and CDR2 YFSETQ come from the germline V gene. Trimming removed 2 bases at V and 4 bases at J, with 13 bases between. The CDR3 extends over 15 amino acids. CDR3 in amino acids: CASSLPGGGYNEQFF. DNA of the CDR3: TGCGCCAGCAGCTTACCAGGGGGAGGATACAATGAGCAGTTCTTC.

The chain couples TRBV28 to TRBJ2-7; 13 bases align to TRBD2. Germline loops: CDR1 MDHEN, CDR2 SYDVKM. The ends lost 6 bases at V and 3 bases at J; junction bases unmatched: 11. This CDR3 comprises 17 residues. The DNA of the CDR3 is TGTGCCAGCAGCTCCAGGACTAGCGGGAGCCTCCGCTACGAGCAGTACTTC. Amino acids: CASSSRTSGSLRYEQYF.

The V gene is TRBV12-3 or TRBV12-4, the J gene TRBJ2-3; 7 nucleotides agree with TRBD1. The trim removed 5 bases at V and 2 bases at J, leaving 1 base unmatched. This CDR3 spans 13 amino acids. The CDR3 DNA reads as TGTGCCAGCAGTGGGACAGTCACAGATACGCAGTATTTT. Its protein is CASSGTVTDTQYF.

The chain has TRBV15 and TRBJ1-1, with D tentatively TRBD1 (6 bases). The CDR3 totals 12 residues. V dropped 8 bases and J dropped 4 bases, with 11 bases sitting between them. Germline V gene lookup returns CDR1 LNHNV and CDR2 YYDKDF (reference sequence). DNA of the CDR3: TGTGCCACCCTGGGGGCTGGCACTGAAGCTTTCTTT. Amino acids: CATLGAGTEAFF.

The CDR3 region is CASSDSIRDRGWGYSNQPQHF. Here the CDR3 DNA reads TGTGCCAGCAGTGACTCTATCCGGGACAGGGGATGGGGATATAGCAATCAGCCCCAGCATTTT. The chain couples TRBV6-4 to TRBJ1-5; 10 bases are a match to TRBD1. The CDR3 is 21 residues long. Germline trimming cut 0 bases from V and 0 bases from J; bases unmatched to any gene: 14. Per the germline V gene, CDR1 is MRHNA and CDR2 is SNTAGT.

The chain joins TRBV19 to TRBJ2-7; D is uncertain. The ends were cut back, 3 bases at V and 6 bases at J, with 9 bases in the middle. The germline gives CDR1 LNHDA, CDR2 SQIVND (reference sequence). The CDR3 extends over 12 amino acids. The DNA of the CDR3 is TGTGCCAGTAGTATCATAGCTGGCGAGCAGTACTTC. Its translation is CASSIIAGEQYF.

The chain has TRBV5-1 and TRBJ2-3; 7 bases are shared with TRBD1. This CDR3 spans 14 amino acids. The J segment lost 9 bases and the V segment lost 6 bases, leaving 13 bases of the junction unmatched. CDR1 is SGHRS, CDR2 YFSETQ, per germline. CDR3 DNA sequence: TGCGCCAGCAACAACCCGGAGACAGGGTGGACGCAGTATTTT. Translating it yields CASNNPETGWTQYF.

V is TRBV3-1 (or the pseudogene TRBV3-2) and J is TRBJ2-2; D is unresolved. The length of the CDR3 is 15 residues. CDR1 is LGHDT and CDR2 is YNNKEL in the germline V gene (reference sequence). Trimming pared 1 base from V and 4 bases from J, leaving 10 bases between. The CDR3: CASSQVYRVTGELFF. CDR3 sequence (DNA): TGTGCCAGCAGCCAAGTTTATCGGGTCACCGGGGAGCTGTTTTTT.

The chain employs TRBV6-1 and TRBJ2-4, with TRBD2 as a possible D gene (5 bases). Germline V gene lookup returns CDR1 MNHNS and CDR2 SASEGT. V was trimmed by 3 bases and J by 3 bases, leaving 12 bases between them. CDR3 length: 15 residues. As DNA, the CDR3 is TGTGCCAGCAGTGAGAGGGTCGACGACAAAAACATTCAGTACTTC. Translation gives CASSERVDDKNIQYF.

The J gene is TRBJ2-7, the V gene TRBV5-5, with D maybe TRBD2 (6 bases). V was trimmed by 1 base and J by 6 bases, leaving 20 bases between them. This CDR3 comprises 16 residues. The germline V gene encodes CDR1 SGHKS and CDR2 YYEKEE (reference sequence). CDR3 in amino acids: CASSLRTQGLTAEQYF. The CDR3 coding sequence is TGTGCCAGCAGCTTGAGGACCCAGGGACTGACCGCCGAGCAGTACTTC.

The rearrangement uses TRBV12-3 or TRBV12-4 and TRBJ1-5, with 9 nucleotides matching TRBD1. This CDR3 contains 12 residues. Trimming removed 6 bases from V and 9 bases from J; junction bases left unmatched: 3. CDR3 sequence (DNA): TGTGCCAGCAGGACAGGGGGGAGGCCCCAGCATTTT. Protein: CASRTGGRPQHF.

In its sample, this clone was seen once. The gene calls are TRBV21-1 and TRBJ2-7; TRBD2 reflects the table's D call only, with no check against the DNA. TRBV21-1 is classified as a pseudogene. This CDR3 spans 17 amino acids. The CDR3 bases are TGTGCCAGCAGCAAAGTCGGAGAATGGTTGAGGGCTTACGAGCAGTACTTC. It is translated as CASSKVGEWLRAYEQYF.

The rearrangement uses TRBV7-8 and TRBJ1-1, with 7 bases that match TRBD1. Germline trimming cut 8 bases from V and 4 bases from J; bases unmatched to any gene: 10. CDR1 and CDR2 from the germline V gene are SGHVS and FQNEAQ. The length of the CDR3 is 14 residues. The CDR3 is CASWKTGSGTEAFF. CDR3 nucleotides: TGTGCCAGCTGGAAGACAGGGTCGGGCACTGAAGCTTTCTTT.

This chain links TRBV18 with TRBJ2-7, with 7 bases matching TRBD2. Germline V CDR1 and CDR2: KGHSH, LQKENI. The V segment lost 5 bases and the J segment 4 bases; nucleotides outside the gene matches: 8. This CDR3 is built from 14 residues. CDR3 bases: TGTGCCAGCTCAGCGCTACCCGGGGGGTACGAGCAGTACTTC. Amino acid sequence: CASSALPGGYEQYF. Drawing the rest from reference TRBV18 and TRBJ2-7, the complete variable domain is NAGVMQNPRHLVRRRGQEARLRCSPMKGHSHVYWYRQLPEEGLKFMVYLQKENIIDESGMPKERFSAEFPKEGPSILRIQQVVRGDSAAYFCASSALPGGYEQYFGPGTRLTVT.